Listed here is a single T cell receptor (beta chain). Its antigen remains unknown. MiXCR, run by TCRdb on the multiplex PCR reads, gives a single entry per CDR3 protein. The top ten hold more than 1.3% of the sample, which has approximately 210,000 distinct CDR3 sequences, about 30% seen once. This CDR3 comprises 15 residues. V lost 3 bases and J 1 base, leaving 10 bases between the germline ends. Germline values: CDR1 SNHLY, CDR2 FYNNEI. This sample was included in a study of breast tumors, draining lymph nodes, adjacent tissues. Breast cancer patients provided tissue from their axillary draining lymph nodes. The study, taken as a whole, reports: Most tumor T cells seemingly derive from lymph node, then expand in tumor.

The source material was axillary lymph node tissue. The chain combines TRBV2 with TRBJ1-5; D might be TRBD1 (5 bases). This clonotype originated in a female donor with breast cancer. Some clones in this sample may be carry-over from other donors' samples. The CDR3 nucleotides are TGTGCCAGCAGTGACAGGGTGATCAGCAATCAGCCCCAGCATTTT. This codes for CASSDRVISNQPQHF.